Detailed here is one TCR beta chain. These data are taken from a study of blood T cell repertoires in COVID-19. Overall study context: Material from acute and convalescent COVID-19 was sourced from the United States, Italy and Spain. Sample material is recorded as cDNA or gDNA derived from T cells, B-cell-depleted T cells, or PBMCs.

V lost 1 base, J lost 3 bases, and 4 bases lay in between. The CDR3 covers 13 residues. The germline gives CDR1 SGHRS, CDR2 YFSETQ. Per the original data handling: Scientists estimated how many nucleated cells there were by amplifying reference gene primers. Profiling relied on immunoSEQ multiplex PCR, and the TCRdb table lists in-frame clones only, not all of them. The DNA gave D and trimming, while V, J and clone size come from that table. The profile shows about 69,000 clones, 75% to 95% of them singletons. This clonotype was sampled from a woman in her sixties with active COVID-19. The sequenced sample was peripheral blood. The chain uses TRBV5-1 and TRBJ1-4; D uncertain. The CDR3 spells CASSLTANEKLFF. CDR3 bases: TGCGCCAGCAGCTTGACTGCTAATGAAAAACTGTTTTTT.